The rows below give T cell receptor beta chains drawn from one sample of a study of cytomegalovirus exposure and HLA in healthy donors. Profiled with immunoSEQ multiplex PCR; TCRdb holds only in-frame clones, not every one. Altogether tens of thousands of clones are present, almost 85% being singletons, with the ten largest covering approximately 5.6%. The sequenced sample consisted of PBMCs. These receptor sequences come from a young woman in good health and CMV-seropositive. Both conserved end residues are trimmed from each CDR3.

CDR3,J,V
ASLDQETQY,TRBJ2-5,TRBV5-1
ASSPTSVGGPNDGYT,TRBJ1-2,TRBV18
SATVGRDTGELF,NA,TRBV29-1
ASSQVRGQSTSGNTIY,TRBJ1-3,TRBV14
ASSLGFGGTSYEQY,TRBJ2-7,TRBV5-1
ASSSDRGNDEQY,TRBJ2-7,TRBV5-1
ASSVSGGTLYEQY,TRBJ2-7,TRBV7-9
ASSFPTSGSDEQF,TRBJ2-1,TRBV7-9
ASSDRFYGYT,TRBJ1-2,TRBV6-1
ASSVGGGASGRTGELF,TRBJ2-2,TRBV9
ASNSAPRGGADTQY,TRBJ2-3,TRBV4-2
ASSLMASYKSEQF,TRBJ2-1,TRBV7-3
ASSQESQGRAEQF,TRBJ2-1,TRBV4-1
ASSDDGDGYEQY,TRBJ2-7,TRBV25-1
ASRPRRGEEDTQY,TRBJ2-3,TRBV6-5
ASSSQGALVATGNTIY,TRBJ1-3,TRBV7-9
ASSVDSQSNQPQH,TRBJ1-5,TRBV9
ASSRGLQETQY,TRBJ2-5,TRBV14
ASSGGEDSGNTIY,TRBJ1-3,TRBV6-1
ASSAGKQGSGYT,TRBJ1-2,TRBV9
ASSPRTGRNTEAF,TRBJ1-1,TRBV13
ASSTPGGNEQY,TRBJ2-7,TRBV19
ASSFTGASSYNEQF,TRBJ2-1,TRBV7-6
ASTLRPPSGGYNEQF,TRBJ2-1,TRBV19
ASSDRGHSGNTIY,TRBJ1-3,TRBV6-1
ASSFSASPLSGELF,TRBJ2-2,TRBV28
ASSHFGGFGGTEAF,TRBJ1-1,TRBV7-8
ASSSWDNRDGYT,TRBJ1-2,TRBV5-1
ASNDRALGNTIY,TRBJ1-3,TRBV2
ASSSVLGREGLRADTQY,TRBJ2-3,TRBV7-2
ASSLQGGNQPQH,TRBJ1-5,TRBV6-1
ASSPGRGNTEAF,TRBJ1-1,TRBV18
ASSYGTRGTEAF,TRBJ1-1,TRBV6-5
ASSPTGTNHYEQY,TRBJ2-7,TRBV5-1
ASSIDAPPMTGEAF,TRBJ1-1,TRBV19
ASTVADRGNEKLF,TRBJ1-4,TRBV19
ASSLPGGQQETQY,TRBJ2-5,TRBV7-8
ASSESLAGDLSYEQY,TRBJ2-7,TRBV2
ASSLVGTVTEAF,TRBJ1-1,TRBV7-9
ASSPWDSSYEQY,TRBJ2-7,TRBV9
ASSTPTGQGRAF,TRBJ1-1,TRBV19
TSSQDYQVGVRGYT,TRBJ1-2,TRBV1
ATDPGDFWSGELF,TRBJ1-4,TRBV15
ASRREGSYYGYT,TRBJ1-2,TRBV28
ASSLETGVRQPQH,TRBJ1-5,TRBV5-8
ATWYGKSTNEKLF,TRBJ1-4,TRBV12-1
ATSHRTSGSQGTDTQY,TRBJ2-3,TRBV19
STGALHRTDTQY,TRBJ2-3,TRBV29-1
AWSGSSGRAGRTYNEQF,TRBJ2-1,TRBV30
ASSLVASTYEQY,TRBJ2-7,TRBV5-6
ASISLIRTDTQY,TRBJ2-3,TRBV6-1
ASSEGAVYTQY,TRBJ2-3,TRBV25-1
ASSYFMTGGNTEAF,TRBJ1-1,TRBV6-5
ASNEGGSGANVLT,TRBJ2-6,TRBV6-5
ASSLETGGAPSTQY,TRBJ2-3,TRBV5-1
ASSLGGGLTDTQY,TRBJ2-3,TRBV11-3